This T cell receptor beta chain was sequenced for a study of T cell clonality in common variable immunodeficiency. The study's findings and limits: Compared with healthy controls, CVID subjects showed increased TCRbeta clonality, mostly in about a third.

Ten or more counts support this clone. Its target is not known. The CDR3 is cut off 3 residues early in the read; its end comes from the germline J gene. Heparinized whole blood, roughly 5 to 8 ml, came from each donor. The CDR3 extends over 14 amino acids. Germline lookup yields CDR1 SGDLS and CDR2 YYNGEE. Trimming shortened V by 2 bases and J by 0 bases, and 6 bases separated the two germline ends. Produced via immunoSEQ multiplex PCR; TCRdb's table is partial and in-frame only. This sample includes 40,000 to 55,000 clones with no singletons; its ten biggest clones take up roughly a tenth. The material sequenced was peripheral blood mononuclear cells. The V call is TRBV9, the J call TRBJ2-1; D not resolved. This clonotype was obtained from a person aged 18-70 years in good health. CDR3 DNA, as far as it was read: TGTGCCAGCAGCGTGGGCCTCTCCTACAATGAG. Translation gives CASSVGLSYNE. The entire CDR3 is CASSVGLSYNEQFF.